This T cell receptor (beta chain) appears in the sequencing data of a study of identical twins. Study-level findings and limits: Rather than following the same donors, the conclusions depended on cross-sectional statistical analysis. Out-of-frame beta chain sequences displayed weaker excess sharing between twins. The models systematically underestimated how much out-of-frame TCR alpha was shared in monozygotic twins. Out-of-frame alpha sequences shared by twins showed excess low generation probability.

This clonotype was seen more than once but under ten times. The antigen is unknown. The V gene end was trimmed by 4 bases and the J gene end by 4 bases; junction bases not matched to a gene: 6. Germline V gene lookup returns CDR1 LGHNA and CDR2 YNFKEQ. The CDR3 has 14 amino acids. Each CDR3 protein is one row after TCRdb ran MiXCR on the 5' RACE reads. The sample holds around 220,000 distinct CDR3 sequences, over 12% seen once. Sequences were obtained from memory (CD45RO+) T cells sorted from blood. The chain recombines TRBV4-2 with TRBJ1-1; 7 nucleotides agree with TRBD1. This receptor was obtained from a woman aged 18-30 years in good health. The CDR3 loop reads CASSPQGVSTEAFF. In DNA form, the CDR3 reads TGTGCCAGCAGCCCGCAGGGGGTCTCCACTGAAGCTTTCTTT.